Listed here are 30 T cell receptor beta chains from one sample, sequenced in a study of blood T cell repertoires in COVID-19 (dated by TCRdb to about 2020). Library construction relied on the immunoSEQ multiplex PCR assay. Held by TCRdb, this immuneACCESS table contains in-frame sequences only and omits some clones. Under half of the omission traces to an unresolved V gene where checked; the cause of the rest is unknown. This sample has tens of thousands of clones in its table, and over 75% of those were observed once. The ten top clones hold about a sixth of the sample. The sample comprised peripheral blood. The origin of the receptors is a woman over 75 with active or convalescent COVID-19.

The chain is built from TRBV6-6 and TRBJ1-1, with a tentative D call TRBD1 (6 bases). Trimming shortened V by 6 bases and J by 6 bases, and 20 bases separated the two germline ends. Germline-derived CDR1 and CDR2 are MNHNY and SVGAGI (reference sequence). The CDR3 has 15 amino acids. The CDR3, as DNA: TGTGCCAGCAGCCCCCCGGGCCTCGAGGGGGCTGAAGCTTTCTTT. It codes for CASSPPGLEGAEAFF.

In this sample, this clone turned up once. The chain joins TRBV6-5 to TRBJ1-2; tentative D call: TRBD1 (5 bases). The CDR3 consists of 13 residues. Trimming left V 8 bases short and J 1 base short, with 11 bases between. CDR1 MNHEY and CDR2 SVGAGI come from the germline V gene. CDR3 amino acids: CASRRDLNYGYTF. CDR3 nucleotides: TGTGCCAGCCGGAGGGACCTTAACTATGGCTACACCTTC.

This chain uses TRBV7-2 with TRBJ2-7; D ambiguous. Per germline, CDR1 SGHTA and CDR2 FQGNSA. This CDR3 is built from 11 residues. Trimming stripped 4 bases from V and 3 bases from J, with 4 bases between. This CDR3 is CASSSIYEQYF. In DNA form, the CDR3 reads TGTGCCAGCAGCTCAATCTACGAGCAGTACTTC.

The chain is built from TRBV9 and TRBJ1-1; 8 bases line up with TRBD1. Germline CDR1 reads SGDLS; CDR2 reads YYNGEE. Unmatched junction bases numbered 5, after V lost 3 bases and J lost 7 bases. The CDR3 length is 13 residues. CDR3 sequence reads: CASSAQGDHEAFF. CDR3 DNA: TGTGCCAGCAGCGCACAGGGGGACCATGAAGCTTTCTTT.

J is TRBJ2-1 and V is TRBV10-3; 8 nucleotides line up with TRBD1. CDR3 length equals 17 residues. Germline V gene data show CDR1 as ENHRY and CDR2 as SYGVKD. Trimming at V came to 4 bases and at J to 0 bases, leaving 8 bases not matched to a gene. CDR3 nucleotide sequence: TGTGCCATCAGTGGGACAGGGACCCACAGCTCCTACAATGAGCAGTTCTTC. Amino acid sequence: CAISGTGTHSSYNEQFF.

This clone was seen a few times. The gene calls are TRBV4-2 and TRBJ1-2; TRBD1 is a possible D gene (6 bases). Germline V gene data show CDR1 as LGHNA and CDR2 as YNFKEQ. V dropped 6 bases and J dropped 4 bases, with 18 bases sitting between them. CDR3 length: 15 residues. The CDR3 loop reads CASRLASTGTYGYTF. CDR3 DNA sequence: TGTGCCAGCAGACTTGCCTCTACAGGGACCTATGGCTACACCTTC.

V usage is TRBV27 and J usage is TRBJ1-5; a possible D gene is TRBD1 (6 bases). This CDR3 is built from 14 residues. The germline CDR1 and CDR2 sequences are MNHEY and SMNVEV (reference sequence). Deletions cut 6 bases from V and 5 bases from J, with 14 bases between. The CDR3 coding sequence is TGTGCCAGCAGCGACGGACAGCGTCATCAGCCCCAGCATTTT. It codes for CASSDGQRHQPQHF.

The rearrangement links TRBV7-9 to TRBJ1-1, with D perhaps matching TRBD1 (6 bases). The length of the CDR3 is 12 residues. Trimming left V 5 bases short and J 8 bases short, with 12 bases between. CDR1 is SEHNR and CDR2 is FQNEAQ in the germline V gene (reference sequence). Here the CDR3 reads CASSPLQGEAFF. In DNA, the CDR3 is TGTGCCAGCAGCCCGCTACAGGGCGAAGCTTTCTTT.

CDR3 DNA sequence: TGTGCCACCAGCAGAGGGGTAGCGGGAGGGCCACTCCCAGATACGCAGTATTTT. Protein product: CATSRGVAGGPLPDTQYF. The J gene is TRBJ2-3, the V gene TRBV15; the match to TRBD2 covers 11 bases. There are 18 residues in the CDR3. The trim removed 1 base at V and 4 bases at J, leaving 10 bases unmatched. Germline lookup yields CDR1 LNHNV and CDR2 YYDKDF (reference sequence).

This clone has a single count. This chain uses TRBV4-2 with TRBJ2-1, with TRBD2 matching over 7 bases. The V and J ends lost 5 bases and 5 bases, in that order; junction bases with no gene match: 9. In germline, CDR1 is LGHNA, CDR2 YNFKEQ. The CDR3 length is 15 residues. The CDR3 spells CASSGSGAGHNEQFF. CDR3 bases: TGTGCCAGCAGCGGATCGGGAGCGGGACACAATGAGCAGTTCTTC.

This clone was recorded only once. V usage is TRBV27 and J usage is TRBJ1-5; 10 bases map to TRBD1. This CDR3 is 16 amino acids long. Germline V gene sequence: CDR1 MNHEY, CDR2 SMNVEV (reference sequence). Losses at the gene ends were 5 bases for V and 0 bases for J; bases not matched to a gene: 4. The DNA for the CDR3 is TGTGCCAGCAGTCTCGGACAGGGGGTTAGCAATCAGCCCCAGCATTTT. Protein: CASSLGQGVSNQPQHF.

V usage is TRBV7-2 and J usage is TRBJ2-2; TRBD2 might be the D (7 bases). CDR1 is SGHTA, CDR2 FQGNSA, per germline. This CDR3 region has 15 residues. The germline V and J ends were trimmed by 0 bases and 5 bases, with 10 bases remaining between them. The CDR3 coding sequence is TGTGCCAGCAGCTTAGCGGGGGGGCAAACCGGGGAGCTGTTTTTT. Its protein product is CASSLAGGQTGELFF.

This chain joins TRBV3-1 (or the pseudogene TRBV3-2) and TRBJ2-7, with a weak D call TRBD1 (6 bases). The CDR3 is made up of 14 amino acids. V gave up 4 bases and J gave up 10 bases, with 20 bases separating them. Germline assignment: CDR1 LGHDT and CDR2 YNNKEL (reference sequence). The CDR3 nucleotides are TGTGCCAGCAGCCCCGGGACACCCGGAGGAGAACAGTACTTC. It translates to CASSPGTPGGEQYF.

V is TRBV29-1 and J is TRBJ1-1; D is unresolved. This CDR3 contains 12 residues. CDR1 and CDR2 (germline): SQVTM, ANQGSEA. With 3 bases removed from V and 1 base from J, the gap between germline ends came to 6 bases. Here the CDR3 DNA reads TGCAGCGTTGATGAGTCGAACACTGAAGCTTTCTTT. Protein sequence: CSVDESNTEAFF.

This clone was counted a few times. The CDR3 DNA sequence: TGTGCCAGCAGTTTGGGGGGGAAACAGCCCCAGCATTTT. Translated, it gives CASSLGGKQPQHF. This chain links TRBV12-3 or TRBV12-4 with TRBJ1-5, with D possibly being TRBD1 (5 bases). Trimming stripped 3 bases from V and 7 bases from J, with 10 bases between. The CDR3 consists of 13 residues.

This sequence joins TRBV4-2 and TRBJ2-7, with D maybe TRBD2 (6 bases). CDR1 is LGHNA, CDR2 YNFKEQ, per germline. The CDR3 is 16 amino acids. Trimming stripped 0 bases from V and 3 bases from J, with 15 bases between. CDR3 loop: CASSQEGGEPRYEQYF. As DNA, the CDR3 is TGTGCCAGCAGCCAAGAAGGAGGGGAACCTCGCTACGAGCAGTACTTC.

A note on this clone: Other nucleotide sequences in the sample specify the same CDR3. This rearrangement joins TRBV28 to TRBJ1-4; 9 nucleotides agree with TRBD1. After removal of 5 bases from V and 8 bases from J, the junction contained 6 bases not matched to a gene. Per the germline V gene, CDR1 is MDHEN and CDR2 is SYDVKM. This CDR3 is built from 14 residues. The CDR3 spells CASSLDRGREKLFF. In DNA form, the CDR3 reads TGTGCCAGCAGTCTGGACAGGGGAAGAGAAAAACTGTTTTTT.

V is TRBV28 and J is TRBJ2-7, with D possibly TRBD1 on 5 matching bases. Germline lookup yields CDR1 MDHEN and CDR2 SYDVKM. The CDR3 loop spans 14 amino acids. V dropped 2 bases and J dropped 4 bases, with 12 bases sitting between them. In DNA, the CDR3 is TGTGCCAGCAGTTTACCCGGACACTCTTACGAGCAGTACTTC. Translated, it gives CASSLPGHSYEQYF.

The V and J genes are TRBV11-1 and TRBJ2-1; possibly TRBD2 for D (5 bases). V lost 4 bases and J 6 bases, leaving 13 bases between the germline ends. Germline CDR1 is SGHAT and CDR2 is FQDESV (reference sequence). The CDR3 is 14 residues long. CDR3 DNA: TGTGCCAGCAGCTCCTGGGCGGGTGGCAATGAGCAGTTCTTC. This sequence encodes CASSSWAGGNEQFF.

The chain couples TRBV2 to TRBJ1-4, with D perhaps TRBD1 (6 bases). This CDR3 region has 13 residues. CDR1 is SNHLY, CDR2 FYNNEI, per germline. Deletions cut 6 bases from V and 7 bases from J, with 12 bases between. DNA for the CDR3: TGTGCCAGCAGGTCAGGGGTCGGTGAAAAACTGTTTTTT. Amino acid sequence: CASRSGVGEKLFF.

This chain uses TRBV3-1 (or the pseudogene TRBV3-2) with TRBJ2-7; no clear D. Germline V gene sequence: CDR1 LGHDT, CDR2 YNNKEL (reference sequence). The length of the CDR3 is 16 residues. CDR3: CARLASPEPRVYEQYF. The CDR3 DNA is TGTGCTAGGCTGGCTTCGCCGGAACCACGGGTCTACGAGCAGTACTTC.

Here the CDR3 reads CASSLAVLTGELFF. The CDR3 region has the DNA TGTGCCAGCAGCTTAGCGGTACTCACCGGGGAGCTGTTTTTT. The chain carries TRBV7-9 and TRBJ2-2, with D unclear. This CDR3 is 14 amino acids long. The germline V gene encodes CDR1 SEHNR and CDR2 FQNEAQ (reference sequence). V was cut by 0 bases and J by 4 bases, with 6 bases left in between.

This clone was seen a few times. The chain combines TRBV18 with TRBJ2-7, with 9 bases identical to TRBD2. Germline V gene sequence: CDR1 KGHSH, CDR2 LQKENI. The CDR3 loop spans 14 amino acids. V shed 4 bases and J 6 bases; nucleotides not matched to a gene: 7. DNA of the CDR3: TGTGCCAGCTCACTAGCGGGAGAATCTAGCGAGCAGTACTTC. Translating gives CASSLAGESSEQYF.

This clone came up a few times. V is TRBV10-3 and J is TRBJ1-2, with 7 bases matching TRBD1. This CDR3 contains 12 residues. Germline V lookup: CDR1 ENHRY, CDR2 SYGVKD. Trimming at V came to 9 bases and at J to 3 bases, leaving 4 bases not matched to a gene. The DNA of the CDR3 is TGTGCCATTCCGGGACAGTACTATGGCTACACCTTC. Its protein product is CAIPGQYYGYTF.

This rearrangement joins TRBV2 to TRBJ1-5; no clear D gene. Germline V gene sequence: CDR1 SNHLY, CDR2 FYNNEI. CDR3 size: 12 residues. Trimming cost V 6 bases and J 6 bases, with 9 bases left between them. The CDR3 here is CASRGEGQPQHF. The DNA of the CDR3 is TGTGCCAGCAGGGGAGAGGGTCAGCCCCAGCATTTT.

V and J are TRBV28 and TRBJ2-1; a weak D match, TRBD2 (5 bases). Trimming shortened V by 4 bases and J by 8 bases, and 21 bases separated the two germline ends. Germline V gives CDR1 MDHEN, CDR2 SYDVKM. CDR3 length equals 16 residues. CDR3: CASSSKERWGVYEQFF. The CDR3, as DNA: TGTGCCAGCAGTTCCAAAGAGCGGTGGGGAGTGTATGAGCAGTTCTTC. The variable domain in full, completed from reference TRBV28 and TRBJ2-1, reads DVKVTQSSRYLVKRTGEKVFLECVQDMDHENMFWYRQDPGLGLRLIYFSYDVKMKEKGDIPEGYSVSREKKERFSLILESASTNQTSMYLCASSSKERWGVYEQFFGPGTRLTVL.

This rearrangement joins TRBV5-4 to TRBJ1-2; D might be TRBD1 (5 bases). From germline, CDR1 is SGHNT and CDR2 YYREEE (reference sequence). This CDR3 comprises 13 residues. Trimming left V 0 bases short and J 11 bases short, with 14 bases between. This CDR3 is CASSLDSAGTYTF. The CDR3 coding sequence is TGTGCCAGCAGCTTGGATTCGGCGGGGACTTACACCTTC.

The chain recombines TRBV10-2 with TRBJ2-7, with 8 bases aligning to TRBD2. After removal of 0 bases from V and 11 bases from J, the junction contained 15 bases not matched to a gene. The germline V gene has CDR1 WSHSY and CDR2 SAAADI. This CDR3 is 16 amino acids long. CDR3 nucleotides: TGCGCCAGCAGTGAGTCTGGGGTGGGACTAGTGGGACGGAAGTACTTC. This sequence encodes CASSESGVGLVGRKYF.

J is TRBJ1-1 and V is TRBV29-1; TRBD1 agrees at 9 bases. This CDR3 has 15 residues. Unmatched junction bases numbered 10, after V lost 7 bases and J lost 1 base. Germline assignment: CDR1 SQVTM and CDR2 ANQGSEA. The CDR3 DNA sequence: TGCAGCGCTCGGACAGGGGCCATCCAGAACACTGAAGCTTTCTTT. This encodes CSARTGAIQNTEAFF.

The count of this clone is one. The rearrangement links TRBV3-1 (or the pseudogene TRBV3-2) to TRBJ2-2; D gene ambiguous. Trimming pared 4 bases from V and 3 bases from J, leaving 9 bases between. Germline V lookup: CDR1 LGHDT, CDR2 YNNKEL (reference sequence). The CDR3 consists of 14 residues. CDR3 in DNA: TGTGCCAGCAGCCCTATAGAGTACACCGGGGAGCTGTTTTTT. Encoded protein: CASSPIEYTGELFF.